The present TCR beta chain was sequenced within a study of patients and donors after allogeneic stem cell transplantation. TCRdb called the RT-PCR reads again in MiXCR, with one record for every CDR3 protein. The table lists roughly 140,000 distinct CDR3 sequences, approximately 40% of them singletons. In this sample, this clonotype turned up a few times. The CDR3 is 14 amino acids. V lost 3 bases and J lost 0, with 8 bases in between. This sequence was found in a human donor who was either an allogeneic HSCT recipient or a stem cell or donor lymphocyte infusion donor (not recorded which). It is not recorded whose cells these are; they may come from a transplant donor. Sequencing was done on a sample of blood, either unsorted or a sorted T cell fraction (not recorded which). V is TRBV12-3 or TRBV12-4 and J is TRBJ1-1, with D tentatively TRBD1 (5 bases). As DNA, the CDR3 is TGTGCCAGCAGTTTTGGGACCATGAACACTGAAGCTTTCTTT. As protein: CASSFGTMNTEAFF.